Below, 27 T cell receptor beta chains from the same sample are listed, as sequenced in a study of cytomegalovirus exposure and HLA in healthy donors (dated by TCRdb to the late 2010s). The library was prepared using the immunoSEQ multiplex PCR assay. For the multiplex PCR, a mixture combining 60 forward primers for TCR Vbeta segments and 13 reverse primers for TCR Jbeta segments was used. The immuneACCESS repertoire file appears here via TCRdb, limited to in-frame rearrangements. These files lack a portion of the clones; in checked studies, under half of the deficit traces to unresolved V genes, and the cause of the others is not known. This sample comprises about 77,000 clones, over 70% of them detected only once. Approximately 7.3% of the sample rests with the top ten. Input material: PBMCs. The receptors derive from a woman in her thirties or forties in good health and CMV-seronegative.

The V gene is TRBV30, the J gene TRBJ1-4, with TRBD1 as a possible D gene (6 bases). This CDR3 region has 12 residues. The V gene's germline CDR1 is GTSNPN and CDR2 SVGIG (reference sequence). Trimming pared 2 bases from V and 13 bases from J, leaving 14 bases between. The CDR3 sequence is CAWSITGIRLFF. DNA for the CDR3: TGTGCCTGGAGTATTACAGGGATTCGACTGTTTTTT.

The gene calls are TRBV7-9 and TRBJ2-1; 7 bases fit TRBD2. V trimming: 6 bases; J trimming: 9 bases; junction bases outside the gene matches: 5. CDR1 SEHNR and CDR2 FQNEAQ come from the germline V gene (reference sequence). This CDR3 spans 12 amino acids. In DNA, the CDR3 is TGTGCCAGCAGTCCGACGGGGGGTGAGCAGTTCTTC. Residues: CASSPTGGEQFF.

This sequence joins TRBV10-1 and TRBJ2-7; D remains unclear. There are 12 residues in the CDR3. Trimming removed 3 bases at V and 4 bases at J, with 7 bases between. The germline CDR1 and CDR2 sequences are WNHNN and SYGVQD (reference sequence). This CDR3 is CASSDSVYEQYF. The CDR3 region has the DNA TGCGCCAGCAGTGACTCCGTTTACGAGCAGTACTTC.

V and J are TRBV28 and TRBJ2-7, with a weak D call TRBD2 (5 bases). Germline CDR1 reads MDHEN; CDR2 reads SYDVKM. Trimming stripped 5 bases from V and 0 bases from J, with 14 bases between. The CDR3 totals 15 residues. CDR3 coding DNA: TGTGCCAGCAGTCTGAGACTACAACCCTCCTACGAGCAGTACTTC. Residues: CASSLRLQPSYEQYF.

CDR3 sequence reads: CASSFTGGSEAFF. The CDR3 DNA reads as TGTGCCAGCAGCTTTACAGGGGGATCTGAAGCTTTCTTT. The V gene is TRBV7-8, the J gene TRBJ1-1; 8 nucleotides agree with TRBD1. V lost 3 bases to trimming and J lost 6 bases; unmatched junction nucleotides: 3. The CDR3 has 13 amino acids. The germline V gene has CDR1 SGHVS and CDR2 FQNEAQ.

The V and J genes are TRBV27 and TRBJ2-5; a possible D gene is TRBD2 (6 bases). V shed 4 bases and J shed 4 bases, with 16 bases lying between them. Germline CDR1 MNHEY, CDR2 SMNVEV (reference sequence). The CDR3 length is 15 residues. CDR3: CASSSWRGEGETQYF. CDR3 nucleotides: TGTGCCAGCAGTTCCTGGCGGGGAGAGGGAGAGACCCAGTACTTC.

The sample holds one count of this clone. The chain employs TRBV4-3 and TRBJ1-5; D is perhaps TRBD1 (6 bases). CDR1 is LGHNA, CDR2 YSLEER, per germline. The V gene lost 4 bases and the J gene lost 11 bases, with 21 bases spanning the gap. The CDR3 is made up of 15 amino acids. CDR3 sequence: CASSPSIPTGWAQHF. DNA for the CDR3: TGCGCCAGCAGCCCCAGCATACCTACAGGGTGGGCCCAGCATTTT.

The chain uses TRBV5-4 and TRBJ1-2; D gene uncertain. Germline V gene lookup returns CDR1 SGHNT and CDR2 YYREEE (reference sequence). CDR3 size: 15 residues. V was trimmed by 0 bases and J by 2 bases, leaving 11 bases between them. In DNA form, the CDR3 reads TGTGCCAGCAGCTTGGTAGGGAGCGAGAACTATGGCTACACCTTC. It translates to CASSLVGSENYGYTF.

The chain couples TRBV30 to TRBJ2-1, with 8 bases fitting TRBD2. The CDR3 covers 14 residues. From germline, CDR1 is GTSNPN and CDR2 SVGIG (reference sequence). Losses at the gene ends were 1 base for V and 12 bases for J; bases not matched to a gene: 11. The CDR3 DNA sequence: TGTGCCTGGAGTGCCGGGACTAGAGGGGAGGTGCAGTTCTTC. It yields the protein CAWSAGTRGEVQFF.

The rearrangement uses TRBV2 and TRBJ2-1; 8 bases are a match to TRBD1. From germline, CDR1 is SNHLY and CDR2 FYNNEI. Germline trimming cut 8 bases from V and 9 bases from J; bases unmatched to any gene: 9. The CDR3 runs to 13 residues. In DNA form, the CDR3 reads TGTGCCAGCGGACAGGGAGGCTTTCTTGAGCAGTTCTTC. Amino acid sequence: CASGQGGFLEQFF.

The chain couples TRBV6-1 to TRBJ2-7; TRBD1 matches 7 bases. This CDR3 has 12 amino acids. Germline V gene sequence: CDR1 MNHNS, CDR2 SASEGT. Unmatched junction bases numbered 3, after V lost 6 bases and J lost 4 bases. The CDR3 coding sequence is TGTGCCAGCAGCCAACAGGGGTACGAGCAGTACTTC. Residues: CASSQQGYEQYF.

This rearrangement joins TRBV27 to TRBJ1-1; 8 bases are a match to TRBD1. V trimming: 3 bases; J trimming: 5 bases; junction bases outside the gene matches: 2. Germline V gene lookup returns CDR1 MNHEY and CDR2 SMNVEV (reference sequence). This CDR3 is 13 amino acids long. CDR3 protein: CASSFHRGTEAFF. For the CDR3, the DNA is TGTGCCAGCAGTTTCCACAGGGGGACTGAAGCTTTCTTT.

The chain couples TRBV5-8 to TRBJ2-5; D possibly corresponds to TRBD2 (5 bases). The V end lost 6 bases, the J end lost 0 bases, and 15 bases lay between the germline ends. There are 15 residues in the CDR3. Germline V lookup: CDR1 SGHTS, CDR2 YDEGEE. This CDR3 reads CASNLLRTYQETQYF. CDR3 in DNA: TGTGCCAGCAACCTTTTGCGGACTTACCAAGAGACCCAGTACTTC.

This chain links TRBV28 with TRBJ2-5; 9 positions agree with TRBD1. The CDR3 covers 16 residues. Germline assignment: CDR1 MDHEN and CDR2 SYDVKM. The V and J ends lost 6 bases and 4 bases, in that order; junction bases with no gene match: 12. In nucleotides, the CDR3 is TGTGCCAGCAGCGACCGGACAGGGGCTCCGGGAGAGACCCAGTACTTC. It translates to CASSDRTGAPGETQYF.

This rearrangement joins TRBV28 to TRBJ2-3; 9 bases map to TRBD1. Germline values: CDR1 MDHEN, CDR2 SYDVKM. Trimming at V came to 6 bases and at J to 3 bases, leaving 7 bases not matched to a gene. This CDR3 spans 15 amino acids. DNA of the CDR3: TGTGCCAGCAGCCAACAGGGGGCGCAGACAGATACGCAGTATTTT. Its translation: CASSQQGAQTDTQYF.

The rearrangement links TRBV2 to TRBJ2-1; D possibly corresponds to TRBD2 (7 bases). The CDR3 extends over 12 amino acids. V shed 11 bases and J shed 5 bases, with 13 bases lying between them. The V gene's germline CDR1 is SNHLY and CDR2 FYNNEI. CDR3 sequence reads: CAGGARHNEQFF. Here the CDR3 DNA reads TGTGCCGGGGGGGCTCGTCACAATGAGCAGTTCTTC.

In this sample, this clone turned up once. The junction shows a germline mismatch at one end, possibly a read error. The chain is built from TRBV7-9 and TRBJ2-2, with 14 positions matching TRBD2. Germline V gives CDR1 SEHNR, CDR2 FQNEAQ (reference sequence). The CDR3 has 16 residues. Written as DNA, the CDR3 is TGTACCAGCAGCATGACTAGCGGGAGGGCCTCCGGGGAGCTGTTTTTT. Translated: CTSSMTSGRASGELFF.

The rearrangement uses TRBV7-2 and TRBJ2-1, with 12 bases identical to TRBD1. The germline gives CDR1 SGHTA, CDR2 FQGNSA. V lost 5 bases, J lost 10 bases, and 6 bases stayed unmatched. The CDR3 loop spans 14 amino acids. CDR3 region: CASSGGTGGREQFF. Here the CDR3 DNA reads TGTGCCAGCAGCGGAGGGACAGGGGGCAGGGAGCAGTTCTTC.

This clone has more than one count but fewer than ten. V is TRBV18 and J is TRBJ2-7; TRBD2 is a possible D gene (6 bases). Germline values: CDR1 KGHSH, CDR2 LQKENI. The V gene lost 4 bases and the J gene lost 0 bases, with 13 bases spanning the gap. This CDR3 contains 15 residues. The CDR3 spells CASSLGDLSSYEQYF. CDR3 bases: TGTGCCAGCTCACTGGGGGACTTAAGCTCCTACGAGCAGTACTTC. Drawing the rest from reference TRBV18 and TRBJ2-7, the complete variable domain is NAGVMQNPRHLVRRRGQEARLRCSPMKGHSHVYWYRQLPEEGLKFMVYLQKENIIDESGMPKERFSAEFPKEGPSILRIQQVVRGDSAAYFCASSLGDLSSYEQYFGPGTRLTVT.

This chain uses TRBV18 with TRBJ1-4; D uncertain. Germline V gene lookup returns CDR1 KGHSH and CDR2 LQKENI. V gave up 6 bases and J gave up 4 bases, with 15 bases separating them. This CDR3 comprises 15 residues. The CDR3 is CASSLPGNRNEKLFF. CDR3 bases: TGTGCCAGCTCCCTACCCGGGAACCGTAATGAAAAACTGTTTTTT.

The CDR3 region has the DNA TGTGCCAGCAGCTTCCTAGCGGGAGGAGGGGAGACCCAGTACTTC. Protein: CASSFLAGGGETQYF. This chain joins TRBV7-7 and TRBJ2-5; TRBD2 agrees at 11 bases. The trim removed 3 bases at V and 5 bases at J, leaving 5 bases unmatched. The CDR3 runs 15 residues. Germline V lookup: CDR1 SSHAT, CDR2 FNYEAQ (reference sequence).

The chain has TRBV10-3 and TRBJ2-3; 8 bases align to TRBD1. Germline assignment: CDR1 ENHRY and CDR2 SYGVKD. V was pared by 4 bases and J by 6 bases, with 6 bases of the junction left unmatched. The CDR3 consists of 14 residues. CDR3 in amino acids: CAISADREADTQYF. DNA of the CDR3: TGTGCCATCAGTGCGGACAGGGAGGCGGATACGCAGTATTTT.

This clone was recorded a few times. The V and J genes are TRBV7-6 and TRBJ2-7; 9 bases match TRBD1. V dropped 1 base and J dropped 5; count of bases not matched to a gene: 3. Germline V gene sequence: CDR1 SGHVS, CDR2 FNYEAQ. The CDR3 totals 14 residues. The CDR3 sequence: CASSLGGQGNEQYF. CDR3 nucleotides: TGTGCCAGCAGCTTAGGGGGACAGGGCAACGAGCAGTACTTC. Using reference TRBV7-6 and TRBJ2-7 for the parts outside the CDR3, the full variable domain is GAGVSQSPRYKVTKRGQDVALRCDPISGHVSLYWYRQALGQGPEFLTYFNYEAQQDKSGLPNDRFSAERPEGSISTLTIQRTEQRDSAMYRCASSLGGQGNEQYFGPGTRLTVT.

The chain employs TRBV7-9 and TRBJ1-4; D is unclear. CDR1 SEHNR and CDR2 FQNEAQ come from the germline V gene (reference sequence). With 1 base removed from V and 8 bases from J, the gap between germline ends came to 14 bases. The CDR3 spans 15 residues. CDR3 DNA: TGTGCCAGCAGCTTAGACGGGAGTAGTGGAGAAAAACTGTTTTTT. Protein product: CASSLDGSSGEKLFF.

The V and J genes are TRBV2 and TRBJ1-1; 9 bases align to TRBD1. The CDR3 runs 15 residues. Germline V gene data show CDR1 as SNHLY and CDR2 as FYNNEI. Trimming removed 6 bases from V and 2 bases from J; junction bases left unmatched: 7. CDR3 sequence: CASRQGASTNTEAFF. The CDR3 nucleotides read TGTGCCAGCAGACAGGGGGCATCGACAAACACTGAAGCTTTCTTT.

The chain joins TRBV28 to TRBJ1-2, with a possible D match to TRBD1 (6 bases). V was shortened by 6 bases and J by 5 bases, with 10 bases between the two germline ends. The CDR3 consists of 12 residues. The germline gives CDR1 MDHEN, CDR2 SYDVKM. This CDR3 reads CASSPGQYGYTF. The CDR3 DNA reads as TGTGCCAGCAGCCCCGGACAGTATGGCTACACCTTC.

CDR3 loop: CASSFPGLASYEQYF. The CDR3 nucleotides are TGTGCCAGCAGTTTCCCCGGACTGGCCTCCTACGAGCAGTACTTC. The rearrangement uses TRBV28 and TRBJ2-7, with D possibly being TRBD2 (5 bases). The CDR3 extends over 15 amino acids. Per the germline V gene, CDR1 is MDHEN and CDR2 is SYDVKM. Trimming cost V 3 bases and J 0 bases, with 12 bases left between them.